The clone carrying this T cell receptor (beta chain) was seen only once. Antigen: not known. Germline values: CDR1 SGHTA, CDR2 FQGNSA. The CDR3 consists of 12 residues. Trimming shortened V by 4 bases and J by 1 base, and 5 bases separated the two germline ends. The record originates from a study of early T cells in non-severe SARS-CoV-2 infection. Study background: The authors sequenced bulk RNA from unsorted whole blood, leaving chains unpaired.

Attached unique molecular identifiers marked individual cDNA molecules. TCRdb called the 5' RACE reads again in MiXCR, with one record for every CDR3 protein. The sample has about 68,000 distinct CDR3 sequences; 12% are singletons. Study-level findings and limits: Matching with VDJdb favored anti-spike CD8 responses (missing private and CD4 specificities).

The specimen sequenced was whole blood. V and J are TRBV7-2 and TRBJ2-7, with unresolved D. The receptor was isolated from an adult who was a healthcare worker with PCR-confirmed SARS-CoV-2 infection or an uninfected control (not recorded which). CDR3 nucleotides: TGTGCCAGCAGCTCAACGTCCTACGAGCAGTACTTC. The encoded protein is CASSSTSYEQYF.